The subject of this entry is one TCR beta chain. This specimen belongs to a study of OX40 agonist ivuxolimab in advanced cancers. For the study at large: Ivuxolimab, which is an agonistic anti-OX40 (CD134) antibody, was administered to the patients. Previous treatment with anti-PD-1, anti-PD-L1 or anti-CTLA-4 therapy was allowed; 40% had received some.

Researchers took blood at baseline, on cycle 4 day 1, and on cycle 7 day 1. Sequencing used immunoSEQ multiplex PCR; TCRdb keeps in-frame clones, though not all of them. Of tens of thousands of clones in the sample, approximately 86% were seen once. V lost 0 bases and J lost 10, with 16 bases in between. This CDR3 has 16 residues. Germline V gene data show CDR1 as KGHSH and CDR2 as LQKENI. Sequencing used CD4+ or CD8+ T cells sorted from blood, obtained in a trial of the OX40 agonist ivuxolimab. The sequence was collected from an adult with an advanced solid tumor such as melanoma, head and neck, liver or kidney cancer. The chain employs TRBV18 and TRBJ1-6; D gene unclear. DNA of the CDR3: TGTGCCAGCTCACCACCGTCTCAGTATCTGGGATCACCCCTCCACTTT. This gives the protein CASSPPSQYLGSPLHF.